These T cell receptor beta chains were read from a single sample in a study of PD-L1 blockade in urothelial cancer. TCRdb's copy holds only in-frame clones and misses some; the assay was immunoSEQ multiplex PCR. Of roughly 45,000 clones detected, nearly 90% appear once; the ten largest clones hold 7.5% to 8.5%. The sequencing used PBMCs, collected around atezolizumab (anti-PD-L1) treatment. Every receptor here comes from a man aged 55 to 70 with urothelial cancer. Both conserved end residues are part of each CDR3. D genes are given only for firm matches. Expanded clones get a size class; other rows say once, few or many, or leave the size out.

clone_size j_call v_call d_call cdr3_nt cdr3_aa
. TRBJ1-2 TRBV6-6 TRBD1 TGTGCCAGCAGTTACTCGAACACAGGGGGAGGTGGCTACACCTTC CASSYSNTGGGGYTF
. TRBJ1-4 TRBV5-1 TRBD1 TGCGCCAGCAGCCTAGGGGGACAGGGTGCTGGTGAAAAACTGTTTTTT CASSLGGQGAGEKLFF
. TRBJ2-5 TRBV28 . TGTGCCAGCACCAGATCAGGCCAAGAGACCCAGTACTTC CASTRSGQETQYF
. TRBJ1-6 TRBV7-2 TRBD1 TGTGCCAGCAGCTTATCCGGACAGGGAATTTCACCCCTCCACTTT CASSLSGQGISPLHF
. TRBJ1-5 TRBV9 . TGTGCCAGCAGCGCACAGGGCGGATTGGATCAGCCCCAGCATTTT CASSAQGGLDQPQHF
few TRBJ1-4 TRBV28 TRBD1 TGTGCCACCCGCTTGGGACAGATAAATGAAAAACTGTTTTTT CATRLGQINEKLFF
. TRBJ1-1 TRBV30 TRBD1 TGTGCCTGGCGCAAAAGGGACAGCATGAACACTGAAGCTTTCTTT CAWRKRDSMNTEAFF
. TRBJ2-5 TRBV9 . TGTGCCAGCAGCGAATATAGCGGTCAAGAGACCCAGTACTTC CASSEYSGQETQYF
. TRBJ1-2 TRBV6-4 TRBD1 TGTGCCAGCAGTGAGGACACGACAGGGATTCGGGGCTACACCTTC CASSEDTTGIRGYTF
. TRBJ2-7 TRBV7-6 TRBD1 TGTGCCAGCAGCGCCCAGACAGGGACCTCCTACGAGCAGTACTTC CASSAQTGTSYEQYF
. TRBJ2-1 TRBV9 . TGTGCCAGCAGCGTAGGGGGTACAGGGTATGAGCAGTTCTTC CASSVGGTGYEQFF